The 16 T cell receptor beta chains below all came from one sample that was sequenced in a study of blood T cell repertoires in COVID-19. TCRdb's table, derived via immunoSEQ multiplex PCR, lists solely in-frame clones and lacks some. This sample yields about 500,000 clones, of which 85% to 90% are seen a single time; over 0.7% belongs to the top ten. The source material was peripheral blood. These receptors came from a man aged 18 to 29 with COVID-19, enrolled during active disease.

The genes are TRBV10-1 and TRBJ1-2; D gene uncertain. Germline assignment: CDR1 WNHNN and CDR2 SYGVQD (reference sequence). The V and J ends lost 2 bases and 4 bases respectively, with 8 bases between them. The CDR3 is 13 amino acids. The CDR3 nucleotides read TGCGCCAGCAGTGAGAGTAGGAGCTATGGCTACACCTTC. Amino acids: CASSESRSYGYTF.

The chain recombines TRBV7-2 with TRBJ2-3; 10 positions agree with TRBD2. With 5 bases clipped from V and 4 bases from J, the junction kept 6 bases outside the gene matches. The CDR3 consists of 15 residues. Germline CDR1 and CDR2: SGHTA and FQGNSA. CDR3 region: CASSLLAGLPDTQYF. In DNA, the CDR3 is TGTGCCAGCAGCCTACTAGCGGGGCTTCCAGATACGCAGTATTTT.

The chain is built from TRBV7-9 and TRBJ1-2; D gene uncertain. Germline values: CDR1 SEHNR, CDR2 FQNEAQ (reference sequence). Trimming pared 5 bases from V and 7 bases from J, leaving 11 bases between. The CDR3 spans 12 residues. The CDR3 DNA is TGTGCCAGCAGCCTTACTGGGAGTGGCTACACCTTC. Translated: CASSLTGSGYTF.

A remark on this clone: The identical CDR3 is also encoded by other nucleotide sequences in the sample. This chain connects TRBV5-1 to TRBJ1-1, with TRBD1 matching over 7 bases. Unmatched junction bases numbered 1, after V lost 0 bases and J lost 2 bases. The CDR3 contains 14 residues. Germline V lookup: CDR1 SGHRS, CDR2 YFSETQ. The CDR3 DNA reads as TGCGCCAGCAGCTTGGACAGGGGAAACACTGAAGCTTTCTTT. Encoded protein: CASSLDRGNTEAFF.

The chain carries TRBV30 and TRBJ2-5, with 10 bases matching TRBD2. CDR3 length: 14 amino acids. J lost 5 bases, V lost 4 bases, and 7 bases had no gene match. Germline lookup yields CDR1 GTSNPN and CDR2 SVGIG (reference sequence). CDR3 region: CAWTGAAGGETQYF. Written as DNA, the CDR3 is TGTGCCTGGACAGGGGCAGCGGGAGGGGAGACCCAGTACTTC.

This chain connects TRBV5-1 to TRBJ2-3; TRBD1 agrees at 7 bases. CDR3 length: 18 residues. J was trimmed by 0 bases and V by 7 bases; bases with no gene match: 17. Germline V gene sequence: CDR1 SGHRS, CDR2 YFSETQ. CDR3 region: CASRSFRDSDISTDTQYF. DNA for the CDR3: TGCGCCAGCCGATCATTCCGGGACAGCGATATTAGCACAGATACGCAGTATTTT.

J is TRBJ2-2 and V is TRBV4-2, with TRBD2 as a possible D gene (7 bases). The CDR3 totals 14 residues. V was shortened by 11 bases and J by 7 bases, with 20 bases between the two germline ends. Germline CDR1 is LGHNA and CDR2 is YNFKEQ. CDR3 in amino acids: CASMSGGSDGELFF. CDR3 coding DNA: TGTGCCTCAATGTCGGGGGGCTCGGACGGGGAGCTGTTTTTT.

CDR3: CSVGTERDREQYF. The CDR3 DNA sequence: TGCAGCGTCGGAACAGAGCGGGATCGCGAGCAGTACTTC. V gene TRBV29-1 combines with J gene TRBJ2-7, with 7 bases that match TRBD2. CDR1 and CDR2 (germline): SQVTM, ANQGSEA. The CDR3 runs to 13 residues. V gave up 6 bases and J gave up 6 bases; unmatched junction bases: 11.

This clone has just one count. J is TRBJ2-1 and V is TRBV9; D call uncertain. The CDR3 extends over 15 amino acids. Looked up from germline, CDR1 is SGDLS and CDR2 is YYNGEE. Trimming removed 0 bases from V and 1 base from J, with 8 bases in between. DNA for the CDR3: TGTGCCAGCAGCGTAGAAATCCAGTCCTACAATGAGCAGTTCTTC. This codes for CASSVEIQSYNEQFF.

This clone has a handful of counts. This rearrangement joins TRBV12-3 or TRBV12-4 to TRBJ2-7, with 8 bases aligning to TRBD1. V was clipped by 6 bases and J by 2 bases; unmatched bases: 3. The CDR3 runs to 13 residues. The CDR3, as DNA: TGTGCCAGCAGGCTGACAGGGGCCTACGAGCAGTACTTC. It codes for CASRLTGAYEQYF.

The chain couples TRBV7-8 to TRBJ2-7; TRBD1 might be the D (5 bases). The CDR3 spans 13 residues. V lost 4 bases and J lost 0, with 7 bases in between. Germline V gene sequence: CDR1 SGHVS, CDR2 FQNEAQ. The CDR3 DNA sequence: TGTGCCAGCAGCTACAGGAGCTCCTACGAGCAGTACTTC. Encoded protein: CASSYRSSYEQYF.

This chain links TRBV10-2 with TRBJ2-2, with D unclear. Germline-derived CDR1 and CDR2 are WSHSY and SAAADI. The ends were cut back, 8 bases at V and 2 bases at J, with 12 bases in the middle. The CDR3 runs to 14 residues. The CDR3 is CASLNAVNTGELFF. The CDR3 nucleotides are TGCGCCAGCCTCAACGCAGTCAACACCGGGGAGCTGTTTTTT.

This clone has more than one count but fewer than ten. CDR3 in DNA: TGTGCTAGTGGTTTGGGAAAAGGGGGGGATGGCTACACCTTC. Translating gives CASGLGKGGDGYTF. J is TRBJ1-2 and V is TRBV12-5, with TRBD1 as a possible D gene (6 bases). The germline V gene encodes CDR1 LGHNT and CDR2 FRNRAP. V was shortened by 1 base and J by 6 bases, with 12 bases between the two germline ends. The CDR3 contains 14 residues.

V usage is TRBV7-3 and J usage is TRBJ1-6; possibly TRBD1 for D (6 bases). The germline V gene has CDR1 SGHTA and CDR2 FQGTGA. The CDR3 is 14 residues long. Between the trimmed V and J ends, which lost 2 bases and 9 bases, there was a span of 11 bases. CDR3 bases: TGTGCCAGCAGCTTAGCAGGGGTGGGTTCACCCCTCCACTTT. Its translation is CASSLAGVGSPLHF. Full variable domain (outside the CDR3, taken from reference TRBV7-3 and TRBJ1-6): GAGVSQTPSNKVTEKGKYVELRCDPISGHTALYWYRQSLGQGPEFLIYFQGTGAADDSGLPNDRFFAVRPEGSVSTLKIQRTERGDSAVYLCASSLAGVGSPLHFGNGTRLTVT.

The DNA for the CDR3 is TGTGCCAGCAGTTTATTAGTTGAGCAGTTCTTC. This sequence encodes CASSLLVEQFF. The chain couples TRBV12-3 or TRBV12-4 to TRBJ2-1; D not certain. Trimming shortened V by 2 bases and J by 9 bases, and 5 bases separated the two germline ends. The length of the CDR3 is 11 residues.

The chain employs TRBV11-2 and TRBJ1-1; 8 bases map to TRBD1. Germline V CDR1 and CDR2: SGHAT, FQNNGV. This CDR3 contains 15 residues. V gave up 2 bases and J gave up 1 base; unmatched junction bases: 3. The CDR3, as DNA: TGTGCCAGCAGCTTATTGGGGACAGGGAACACTGAAGCTTTCTTT. This codes for CASSLLGTGNTEAFF.